Shown below are 5 T cell receptor beta chains from a single sample sequenced in a study of Ad26.COV2.S vaccination and SARS-CoV-2 variants. The treatment was: some 20 received Ad26.COV2.S at low or high dose, single or two shots; several received placebo; per-sample allocation not given. Collection of samples fell on day 63 after the first vaccine or placebo injection. Produced via immunoSEQ multiplex PCR; TCRdb's table is partial and in-frame only. This sample has hundreds of thousands of clones, with 86% found just once. This sample comprised peripheral blood, obtained in a trial of Ad26.COV2.S vaccine versus placebo. The source of these receptors is a person between 18 and 60 years old who received the Ad26.COV2.S COVID-19 vaccine or a placebo.

The chain has TRBV24-1 and TRBJ2-5; possible D gene TRBD1, 6 bases. CDR1 and CDR2 (germline): KGHDR, SFDVKD. Trimming took off 4 bases at V and 4 bases at J, with 18 bases between the two ends. The CDR3 consists of 16 residues. The CDR3 region is CATSDRAWQQGETQYF. In DNA form, the CDR3 reads TGTGCCACCAGTGACCGGGCCTGGCAACAGGGAGAGACCCAGTACTTC.

J is TRBJ2-3 and V is TRBV27; D is uncertain. The CDR3 totals 14 residues. The germline CDR1 and CDR2 sequences are MNHEY and SMNVEV (reference sequence). The V end lost 7 bases, the J end lost 2 bases, and 13 bases lay between the germline ends. In DNA form, the CDR3 reads TGTGCCAGCAATCCTTTAGGGTTCACAGATACGCAGTATTTT. This sequence encodes CASNPLGFTDTQYF.

The chain employs TRBV13 and TRBJ2-2, with D tentatively TRBD1 (6 bases). This CDR3 comprises 15 residues. Between the trimmed V and J ends, which lost 2 bases and 3 bases, there was a span of 10 bases. Germline V gives CDR1 PRHDT, CDR2 FYEKMQ (reference sequence). CDR3 in DNA: TGTGCCAGCAGCTTACGAAACAGGGACACCGGGGAGCTGTTTTTT. Protein: CASSLRNRDTGELFF.

This sequence joins TRBV4-1 and TRBJ2-7; 8 positions agree with TRBD2. The CDR3 covers 15 residues. The germline V gene encodes CDR1 MGHRA and CDR2 YSYEKL. V trimming: 1 base; J trimming: 2 bases; junction bases outside the gene matches: 4. The CDR3 reads CASSQVDGGAYEQYF. CDR3 nucleotides: TGCGCCAGCAGCCAAGTGGACGGGGGGGCCTACGAGCAGTACTTC.

The chain couples TRBV3-1 (or the pseudogene TRBV3-2) to TRBJ1-5; TRBD1 matches 9 bases. After removal of 5 bases from V and 10 bases from J, the junction contained 9 bases not matched to a gene. CDR1 is LGHDT and CDR2 is YNNKEL in the germline V gene (reference sequence). The CDR3 totals 14 residues. CDR3 loop: CASSSTGGAGPQHF. CDR3 DNA sequence: TGTGCCAGCAGCAGTACAGGGGGCGCGGGACCCCAGCATTTT.